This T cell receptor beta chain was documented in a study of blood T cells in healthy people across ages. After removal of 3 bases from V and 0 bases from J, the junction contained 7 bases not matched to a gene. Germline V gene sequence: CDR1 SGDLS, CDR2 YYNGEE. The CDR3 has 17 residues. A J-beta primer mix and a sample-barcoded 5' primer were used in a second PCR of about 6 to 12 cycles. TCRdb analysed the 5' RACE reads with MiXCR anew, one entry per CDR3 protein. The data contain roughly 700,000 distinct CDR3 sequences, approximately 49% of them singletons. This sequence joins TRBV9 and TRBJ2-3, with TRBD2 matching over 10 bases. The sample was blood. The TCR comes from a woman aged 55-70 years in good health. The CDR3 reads CASSDRLAGTSTDTQYF. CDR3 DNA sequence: TGTGCCAGCAGCGACCGACTAGCGGGTACTAGCACAGATACGCAGTATTTT.